The 22 T cell receptor beta chains below were found in one sample sequenced in a study of T cells after yellow fever vaccination. Using its own MiXCR run on the 5' RACE reads, TCRdb lists one record per CDR3 protein. Among 620,000 or so distinct CDR3 sequences listed, about a sixth were seen once. Sequencing was performed on PBMCs, taken less than 6 days after the first yellow fever vaccination. These receptors all stem from a man aged 18 to 35 who received the YFV17D yellow fever vaccine.

On this clonotype itself: In this CDR3 the conserved last residue, phenylalanine or tryptophan, is missing, so a read error is likely. The chain has TRBV18 and TRBJ2-3; D is unclear. Trimming removed 3 bases from V and 11 bases from J, with 12 bases in between. Germline CDR1 is KGHSH and CDR2 is LQKENI. The CDR3 is 12 amino acids. The CDR3 here is CASSPDRLLQYI. As DNA, the CDR3 is TGTGCCAGCTCACCCGATCGTCTTTTGCAGTATATT.

This clonotype was seen once. This sequence joins TRBV7-8 and TRBJ2-6; D unresolved. V lost 5 bases and J lost 2, with 10 bases in between. The CDR3 loop spans 15 amino acids. CDR1 and CDR2 from the germline V gene are SGHVS and FQNEAQ. The CDR3 loop is CASSRGYAGANVLTF. The CDR3 coding sequence is TGTGCCAGCAGCCGAGGTTACGCTGGGGCCAACGTCCTGACTTTC.

This clonotype has just a few counts. The rearrangement joins TRBV5-1 to TRBJ2-3; TRBD1 matches 7 bases. The J segment lost 2 bases and the V segment lost 2 bases, leaving 5 bases of the junction unmatched. Germline CDR1 reads SGHRS; CDR2 reads YFSETQ. The CDR3 consists of 15 residues. As DNA, the CDR3 is TGCGCCAGCAGCTTTAGGGGGCGCAACACAGATACGCAGTATTTT. This encodes CASSFRGRNTDTQYF.

This clonotype was observed many times. This chain joins TRBV11-2 and TRBJ2-1; TRBD2 aligns across 7 bases. CDR1 and CDR2 from the germline V gene are SGHAT and FQNNGV. Trimming removed 5 bases from V and 7 bases from J; junction bases left unmatched: 14. The CDR3 has 16 amino acids. CDR3 nucleotide sequence: TGTGCCAGCAGCCGTCCCTCTAGCGGATTAAGTAATGAGCAGTTCTTC. Translating it yields CASSRPSSGLSNEQFF.

The CDR3 bases are TGTGCCAGCGACCTAGGGTACGGGGAGCTGTTTTTT. Amino acids: CASDLGYGELFF. The chain joins TRBV6-2 or TRBV6-3 to TRBJ2-2; D not certain. The V and J ends lost 8 bases and 7 bases respectively, with 11 bases between them. The CDR3 contains 12 residues. CDR1 MNHEY and CDR2 SVGEGT come from the germline V gene.

This clonotype has just a few counts. The V and J genes are TRBV6-5 and TRBJ1-4; D uncertain. The CDR3 totals 15 residues. Germline-derived CDR1 and CDR2 are MNHEY and SVGAGI. Trimming pared 6 bases from V and 10 bases from J, leaving 21 bases between. CDR3 loop: CASSLGSRRSGKLFF. CDR3 nucleotides: TGTGCCAGCAGCTTAGGCAGTCGAAGATCAGGAAAACTGTTTTTT.

There are a few counts of this clonotype. The chain uses TRBV5-4 and TRBJ2-1; no clear D. Germline loops: CDR1 SGHNT, CDR2 YYREEE (reference sequence). CDR3 length: 16 amino acids. Trimming took 0 bases from V and 7 from J, leaving 17 bases between them. The CDR3 bases are TGTGCCAGCAGCTTGGGGAGAAGAAGCATGAGGAATGAGCAGTTCTTC. It codes for CASSLGRRSMRNEQFF.

The V call is TRBV7-2, the J call TRBJ2-1; D ambiguous. The V and J ends lost 6 bases and 5 bases respectively, with 5 bases between them. The CDR3 runs to 11 residues. Germline V CDR1 and CDR2: SGHTA, FQGNSA. This CDR3 is CASSRHNEQFF. The CDR3 bases are TGTGCCAGCAGTCGGCACAATGAGCAGTTCTTC.

This clonotype was detected only a few times. The chain combines TRBV6-5 with TRBJ1-5, with D tentatively TRBD1 (6 bases). Trimming left V 0 bases short and J 6 bases short, with 12 bases between. This CDR3 is 15 amino acids long. CDR1 is MNHEY and CDR2 is SVGAGI in the germline V gene. CDR3 loop: CASSYSTGDGQPQHF. In nucleotides, the CDR3 is TGTGCCAGCAGTTACTCGACAGGAGACGGTCAGCCCCAGCATTTT.

The gene calls are TRBV7-6 and TRBJ2-1; D is possibly TRBD2 (6 bases). The CDR3 is made up of 16 amino acids. V was pared by 4 bases and J by 1 base, with 14 bases between. CDR1 SGHVS and CDR2 FNYEAQ come from the germline V gene. The CDR3 here is CASSSDPRESYNEQFF. The DNA of the CDR3 is TGTGCCAGCAGCTCCGACCCCCGGGAGTCCTACAATGAGCAGTTCTTC.

The chain uses TRBV4-3 and TRBJ1-2; TRBD1 matches at 8 bases. Germline V gene sequence: CDR1 LGHNA, CDR2 YSLEER. The CDR3 totals 15 residues. The junction had 11 bases not matched to a gene; V was cut back by 7 bases and J by 4 bases. CDR3 sequence: CASKPWTGKGYGYTF. CDR3 DNA sequence: TGCGCCAGCAAACCGTGGACAGGGAAAGGCTATGGCTACACCTTC.

This clonotype was observed many times. This rearrangement joins TRBV12-3 or TRBV12-4 to TRBJ2-3, with 11 nucleotides matching TRBD2. The ends lost 4 bases at V and 14 bases at J; junction bases unmatched: 17. This CDR3 has 16 amino acids. CDR3 nucleotide sequence: TGTGCCAGCAGTTCAACTAGCGGGGGCCGACTCTACCTCGTGTATTTT. Translated: CASSSTSGGRLYLVYF.

This clonotype came up a few times. V usage is TRBV24-1 and J usage is TRBJ1-5; TRBD1 might be the D (6 bases). Germline values: CDR1 KGHDR, CDR2 SFDVKD. The V end lost 9 bases, the J end lost 5 bases, and 19 bases lay between the germline ends. The CDR3 sequence is 15 residues long. In DNA, the CDR3 is TGTGCCACCTCAAAGGGGGGTCCGGATCATCAGCCCCAGCATTTT. This gives the protein CATSKGGPDHQPQHF.

This clonotype was found a few times. A much larger clone differs by one base, so this may be a read error. This chain uses TRBV12-3 or TRBV12-4 with TRBJ1-1; tentative D call: TRBD1 (5 bases). The CDR3 spans 13 residues. Trimming removed 6 bases from V and 0 bases from J, with 8 bases in between. CDR3 DNA: TGTGCCAGCAGATTACAGGTGAACACTGAAGCTTTCTTT. Translation gives CASRLQVNTEAFF.

CDR3: CASSLSLSYNEQFF. The DNA of the CDR3 is TGTGCCAGCAGTTTGAGTCTCTCCTACAATGAGCAGTTCTTC. The rearrangement links TRBV12-3 or TRBV12-4 to TRBJ2-1; no firm D call. Trimming removed 3 bases at V and 0 bases at J, with 6 bases between. There are 14 residues in the CDR3.

This clonotype was observed at least ten times. CDR3 residues: CASSPSDRGTSGPNSYEQYF. In DNA form, the CDR3 reads TGTGCCAGCAGTCCATCCGACCGCGGGACTAGCGGCCCTAACTCCTACGAGCAGTACTTC. This chain uses TRBV12-3 or TRBV12-4 with TRBJ2-7, with 11 bases that match TRBD2. This CDR3 has 20 residues. V lost 5 bases to trimming and J lost 0 bases; unmatched junction nucleotides: 18.

The chain has TRBV20-1 and TRBJ2-3; D possibly corresponds to TRBD1 (5 bases). Germline CDR1 DFQATT, CDR2 SNEGSKA (reference sequence). V lost 0 bases and J lost 0, with 7 bases in between. The CDR3 is 14 residues long. CDR3 in DNA: TGCAGTGCTAGAGAAGACAGTAGCACAGATACGCAGTATTTT. Translated: CSAREDSSTDTQYF.

In this sample, this clonotype turned up many times. The chain has TRBV12-3 or TRBV12-4 and TRBJ2-7; the match to TRBD1 covers 9 bases. This CDR3 comprises 14 residues. V lost 6 bases and J lost 4; bases outside the gene matches: 7. CDR3 protein: CASRNRDRAYEQYF. The CDR3 nucleotides are TGTGCCAGCAGGAACCGGGACAGGGCTTACGAGCAGTACTTC.

About this clonotype: A much larger clone differs from this one at a single base, so this may be a read error. The V call is TRBV7-3, the J call TRBJ1-5, with a weak D call TRBD1 (5 bases). Germline CDR1 is SGHTA and CDR2 is FQGTGA. This CDR3 contains 13 residues. V dropped 6 bases and J dropped 6 bases, with 12 bases sitting between them. CDR3 in DNA: TGTGCCAGCAGTTACGGGAGGGGTCAGCCCCAGCATTTT. It translates to CASSYGRGQPQHF. Variable domain in full (rest from reference TRBV7-3 and TRBJ1-5): GAGVSQTPSNKVTEKGKYVELRCDPISGHTALYWYRQSLGQGPEFLIYFQGTGAADDSGLPNDRFFAVRPEGSVSTLKIQRTERGDSAVYLCASSYGRGQPQHFGDGTRLSIL.

V and J are TRBV20-1 and TRBJ2-4; 7 bases line up with TRBD2. CDR1 is DFQATT and CDR2 is SNEGSKA in the germline V gene (reference sequence). This CDR3 has 12 residues. The V and J ends lost 1 base and 8 bases, in that order; junction bases with no gene match: 2. The DNA for the CDR3 is TGCAGTGCTAGAGGGGGGAGGGACATTCAGTACTTC. Translated: CSARGGRDIQYF.

The V gene is TRBV4-1, the J gene TRBJ2-1; 12 bases are a match to TRBD2. Germline trimming cut 0 bases from V and 9 bases from J; bases unmatched to any gene: 9. The CDR3 is made up of 17 amino acids. Germline CDR1 and CDR2: MGHRA and YSYEKL. CDR3 protein: CASSQDQTSGGRAEQFF. The CDR3 DNA sequence: TGCGCCAGCAGCCAAGACCAGACTAGCGGGGGAAGGGCTGAGCAGTTCTTC.

Only a few counts were recorded for this clonotype. V is TRBV7-9 and J is TRBJ2-1; TRBD1 agrees at 12 bases. The ends lost 2 bases at V and 6 bases at J; junction bases unmatched: 5. The CDR3 extends over 16 amino acids. Germline V lookup: CDR1 SEHNR, CDR2 FQNEAQ (reference sequence). The CDR3 nucleotides are TGTGCCAGCAGCTTAACTGGGACAGGGGGCGGCAATGAGCAGTTCTTC. As protein: CASSLTGTGGGNEQFF.